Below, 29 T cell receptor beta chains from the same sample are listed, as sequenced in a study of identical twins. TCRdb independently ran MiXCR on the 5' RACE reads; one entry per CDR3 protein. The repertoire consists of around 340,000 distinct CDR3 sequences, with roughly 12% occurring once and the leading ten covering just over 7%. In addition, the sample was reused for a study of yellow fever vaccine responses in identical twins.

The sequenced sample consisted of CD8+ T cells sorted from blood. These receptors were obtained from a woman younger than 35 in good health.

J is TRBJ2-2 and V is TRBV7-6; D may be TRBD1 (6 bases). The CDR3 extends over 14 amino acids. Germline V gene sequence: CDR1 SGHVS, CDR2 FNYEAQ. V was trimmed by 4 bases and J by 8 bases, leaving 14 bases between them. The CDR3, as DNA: TGTGCCAGCAGCTACAACAGGGAGTCTGGGGAGCTGTTTTTT. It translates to CASSYNRESGELFF.

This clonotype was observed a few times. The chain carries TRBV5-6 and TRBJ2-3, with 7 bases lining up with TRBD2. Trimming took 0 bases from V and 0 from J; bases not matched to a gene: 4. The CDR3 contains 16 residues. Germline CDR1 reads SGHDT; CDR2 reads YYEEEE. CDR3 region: CASSLAGGRSTDTQYF. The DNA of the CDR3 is TGTGCCAGCAGCTTGGCGGGAGGAAGAAGCACAGATACGCAGTATTTT.

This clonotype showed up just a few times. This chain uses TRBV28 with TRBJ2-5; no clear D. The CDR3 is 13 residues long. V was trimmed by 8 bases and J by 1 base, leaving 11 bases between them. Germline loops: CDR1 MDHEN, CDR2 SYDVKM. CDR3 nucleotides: TGTGCCAGCCTTACGGGTATCCAAGAGACCCAGTACTTC. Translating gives CASLTGIQETQYF.

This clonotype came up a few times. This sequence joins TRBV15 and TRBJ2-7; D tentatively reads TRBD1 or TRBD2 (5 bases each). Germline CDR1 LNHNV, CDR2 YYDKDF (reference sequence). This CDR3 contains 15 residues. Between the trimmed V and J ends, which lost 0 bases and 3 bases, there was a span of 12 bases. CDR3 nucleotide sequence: TGTGCCACCAGCAGAGATATGGGGGAGAACTACGAGCAGTACTTC. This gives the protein CATSRDMGENYEQYF.

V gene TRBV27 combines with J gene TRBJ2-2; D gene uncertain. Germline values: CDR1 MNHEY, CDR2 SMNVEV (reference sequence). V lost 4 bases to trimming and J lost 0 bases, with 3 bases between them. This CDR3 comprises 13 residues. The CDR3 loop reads CASSYANTGELFF. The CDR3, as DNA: TGTGCCAGCAGTTACGCGAACACCGGGGAGCTGTTTTTT.

The CDR3 region has the DNA TGTGCCAGCAGCGACGGGGACTACGAATACGAGCAGTACTTC. Translating gives CASSDGDYEYEQYF. The chain employs TRBV7-9 and TRBJ2-7; 7 nucleotides match TRBD2. The V and J ends lost 5 bases and 4 bases, in that order; junction bases with no gene match: 8. CDR3 length: 14 residues. Germline CDR1 and CDR2: SEHNR and FQNEAQ (reference sequence). Supplemented by reference TRBV7-9 and TRBJ2-7, the full variable domain reads DTGVSQNPRHKITKRGQNVTFRCDPISEHNRLYWYRQTLGQGPEFLTYFQNEAQLEKSRLLSDRFSAERPKGSFSTLEIQRTEQGDSAMYLCASSDGDYEYEQYFGPGTRLTVT.

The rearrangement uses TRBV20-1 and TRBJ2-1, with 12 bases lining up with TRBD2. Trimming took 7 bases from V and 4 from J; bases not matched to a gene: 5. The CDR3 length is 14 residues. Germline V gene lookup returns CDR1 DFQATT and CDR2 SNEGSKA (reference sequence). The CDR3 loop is CSVATSGGYNEQFF. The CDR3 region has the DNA TGCAGTGTCGCGACTAGCGGGGGTTACAATGAGCAGTTCTTC.

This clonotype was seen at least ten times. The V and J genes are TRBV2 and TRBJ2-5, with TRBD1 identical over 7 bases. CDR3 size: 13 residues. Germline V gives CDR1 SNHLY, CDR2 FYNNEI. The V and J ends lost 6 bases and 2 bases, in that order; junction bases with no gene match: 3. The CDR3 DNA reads TGTGCCAGCAGGGGGACAGATCAAGAGACCCAGTACTTC. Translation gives CASRGTDQETQYF.

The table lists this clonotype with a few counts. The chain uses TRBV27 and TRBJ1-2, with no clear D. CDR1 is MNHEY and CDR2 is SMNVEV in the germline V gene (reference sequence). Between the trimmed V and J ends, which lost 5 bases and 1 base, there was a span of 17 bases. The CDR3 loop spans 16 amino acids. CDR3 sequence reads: CASSPGPTMGNYGYTF. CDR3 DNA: TGTGCCAGCAGTCCAGGACCCACGATGGGTAACTATGGCTACACCTTC.

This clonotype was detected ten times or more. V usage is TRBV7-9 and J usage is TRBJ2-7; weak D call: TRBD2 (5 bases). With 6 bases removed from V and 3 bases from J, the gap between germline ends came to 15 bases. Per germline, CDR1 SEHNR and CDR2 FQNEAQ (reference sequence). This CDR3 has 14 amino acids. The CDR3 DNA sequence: TGTGCCAGCAGTCCGCCGGGTAGCGTCTACGAGCAGTACTTC. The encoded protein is CASSPPGSVYEQYF.

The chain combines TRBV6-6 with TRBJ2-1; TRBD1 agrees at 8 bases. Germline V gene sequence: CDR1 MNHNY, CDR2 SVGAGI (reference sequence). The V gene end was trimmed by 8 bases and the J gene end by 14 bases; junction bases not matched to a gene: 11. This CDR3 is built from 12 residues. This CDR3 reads CASGQATGDEFF. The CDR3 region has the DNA TGTGCCAGCGGCCAAGCGACAGGGGATGAGTTCTTC.

The chain's CDR3 is CASTHEGVSGYTGELFF. As DNA, the CDR3 is TGTGCCAGCACCCACGAAGGGGTTAGCGGATACACCGGGGAGCTGTTTTTT. This chain joins TRBV9 and TRBJ2-2; TRBD2 is a possible D gene (6 bases). There are 17 residues in the CDR3. Trimming shortened V by 6 bases and J by 3 bases, and 21 bases separated the two germline ends. Germline V lookup: CDR1 SGDLS, CDR2 YYNGEE.

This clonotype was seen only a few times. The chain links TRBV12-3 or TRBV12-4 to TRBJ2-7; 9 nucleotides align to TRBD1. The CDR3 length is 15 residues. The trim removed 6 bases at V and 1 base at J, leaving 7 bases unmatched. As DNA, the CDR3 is TGTGCCAGCAGGGGGACAGGGCAGACGTCCTACGAGCAGTACTTC. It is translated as CASRGTGQTSYEQYF.

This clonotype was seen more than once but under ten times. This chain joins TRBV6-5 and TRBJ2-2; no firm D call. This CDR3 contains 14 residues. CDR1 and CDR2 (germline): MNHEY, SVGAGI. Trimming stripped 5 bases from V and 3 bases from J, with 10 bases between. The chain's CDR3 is CASSGSKYTGELFF. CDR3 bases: TGTGCCAGCAGTGGCTCGAAGTACACCGGGGAGCTGTTTTTT.

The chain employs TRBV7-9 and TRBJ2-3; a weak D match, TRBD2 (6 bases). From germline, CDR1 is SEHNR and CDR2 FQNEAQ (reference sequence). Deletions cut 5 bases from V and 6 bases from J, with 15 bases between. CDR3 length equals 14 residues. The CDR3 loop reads CASSLRAGSDTQYF. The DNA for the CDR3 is TGTGCCAGCAGCCTACGGGCGGGATCCGATACGCAGTATTTT.

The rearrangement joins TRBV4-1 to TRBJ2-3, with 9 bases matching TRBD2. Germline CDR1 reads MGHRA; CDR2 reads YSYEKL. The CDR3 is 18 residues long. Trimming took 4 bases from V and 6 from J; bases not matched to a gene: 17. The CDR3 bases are TGCGCCAGCAGCCCGTCTTTAGTCCGCGGGAGGGCCGAGGATACGCAGTATTTT. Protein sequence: CASSPSLVRGRAEDTQYF.

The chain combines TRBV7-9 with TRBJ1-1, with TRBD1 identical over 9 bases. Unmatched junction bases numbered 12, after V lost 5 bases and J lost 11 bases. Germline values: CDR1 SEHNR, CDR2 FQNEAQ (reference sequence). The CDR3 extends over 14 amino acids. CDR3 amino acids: CASSAAGQGIRAFF. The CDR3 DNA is TGTGCCAGCAGCGCGGCAGGACAGGGGATACGGGCTTTCTTT.

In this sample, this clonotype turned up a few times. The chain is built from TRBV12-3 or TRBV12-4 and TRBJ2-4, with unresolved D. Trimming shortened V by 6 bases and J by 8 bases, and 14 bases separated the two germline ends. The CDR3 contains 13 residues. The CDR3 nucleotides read TGTGCCAGCAGCCCGACTTCCGGAGACATTCAGTACTTC. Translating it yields CASSPTSGDIQYF.

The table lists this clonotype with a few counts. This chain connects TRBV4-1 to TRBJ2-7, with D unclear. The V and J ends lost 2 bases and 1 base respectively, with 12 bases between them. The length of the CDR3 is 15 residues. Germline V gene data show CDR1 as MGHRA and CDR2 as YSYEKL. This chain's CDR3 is CASSQLYRASYEQYV. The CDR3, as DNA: TGCGCCAGCAGCCAACTCTATCGAGCGTCCTACGAGCAGTACGTC.

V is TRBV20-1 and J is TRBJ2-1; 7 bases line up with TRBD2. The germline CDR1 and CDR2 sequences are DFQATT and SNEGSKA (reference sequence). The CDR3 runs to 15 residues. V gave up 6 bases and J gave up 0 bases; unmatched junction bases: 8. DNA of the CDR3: TGCAGTGCCCTGGACGGGGGGAGCTCCTACAATGAGCAGTTCTTC. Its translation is CSALDGGSSYNEQFF.

CDR3 loop: CASSMAGGPGNEQFF. The CDR3 DNA reads as TGCGCCAGCAGCATGGCGGGAGGGCCAGGCAATGAGCAGTTCTTC. The chain joins TRBV4-1 to TRBJ2-1; 9 bases map to TRBD2. This CDR3 has 15 residues. Per germline, CDR1 MGHRA and CDR2 YSYEKL. The V and J ends lost 5 bases and 6 bases, in that order; junction bases with no gene match: 8.

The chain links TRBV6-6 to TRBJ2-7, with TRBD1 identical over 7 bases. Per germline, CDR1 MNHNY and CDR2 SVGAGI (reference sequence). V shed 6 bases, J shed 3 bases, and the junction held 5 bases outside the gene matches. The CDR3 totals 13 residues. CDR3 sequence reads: CASSPDRDYEQYV. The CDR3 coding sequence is TGTGCCAGCAGCCCCGACAGGGACTACGAGCAGTACGTC.

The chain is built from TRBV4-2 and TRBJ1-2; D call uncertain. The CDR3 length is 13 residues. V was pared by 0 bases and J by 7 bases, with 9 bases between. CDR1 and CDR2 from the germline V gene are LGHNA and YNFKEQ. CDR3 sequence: CASSQDSMGGYTF. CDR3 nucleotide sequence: TGTGCCAGCAGCCAAGATAGTATGGGTGGCTACACCTTC.

The CDR3 reads CASPGPRGEQFF. The DNA for the CDR3 is TGTGCCAGCCCTGGACCACGCGGTGAGCAGTTCTTC. The chain is built from TRBV7-2 and TRBJ2-1; D is uncertain. Per germline, CDR1 SGHTA and CDR2 FQGNSA. The V and J ends lost 8 bases and 9 bases respectively, with 14 bases between them. The CDR3 is 12 amino acids.

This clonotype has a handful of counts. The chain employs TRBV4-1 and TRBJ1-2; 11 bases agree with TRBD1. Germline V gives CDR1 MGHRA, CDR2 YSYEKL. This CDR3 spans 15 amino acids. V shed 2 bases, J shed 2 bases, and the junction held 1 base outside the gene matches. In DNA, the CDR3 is TGCGCCAGCAGCCAACGGACAGGGGGCAACTATGGCTACACCTTC. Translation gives CASSQRTGGNYGYTF.

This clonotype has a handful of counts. Here the CDR3 DNA reads TGTGCCAGCAGCGTCTCGGGACGCCCGGACACTGAAGCTTTCTTT. This gives the protein CASSVSGRPDTEAFF. The chain couples TRBV9 to TRBJ1-1; weak D call: TRBD1 (5 bases). The V end lost 2 bases, the J end lost 3 bases, and 14 bases lay between the germline ends. The CDR3 consists of 15 residues. Germline V gene data show CDR1 as SGDLS and CDR2 as YYNGEE.

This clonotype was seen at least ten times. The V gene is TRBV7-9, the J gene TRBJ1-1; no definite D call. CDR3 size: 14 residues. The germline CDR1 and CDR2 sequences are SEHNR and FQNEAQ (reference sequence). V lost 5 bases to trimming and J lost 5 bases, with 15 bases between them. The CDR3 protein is CASSPDSGVTEAFF. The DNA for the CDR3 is TGTGCCAGCAGCCCCGACTCGGGAGTTACTGAAGCTTTCTTT.

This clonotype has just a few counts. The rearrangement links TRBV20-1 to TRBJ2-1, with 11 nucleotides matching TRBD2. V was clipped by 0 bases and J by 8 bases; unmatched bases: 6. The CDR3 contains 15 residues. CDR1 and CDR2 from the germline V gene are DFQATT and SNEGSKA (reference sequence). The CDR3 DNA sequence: TGCAGTGCTAGAGACTCTAGCGGGAGGATAGATGAGCAGTTCTTC. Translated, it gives CSARDSSGRIDEQFF.

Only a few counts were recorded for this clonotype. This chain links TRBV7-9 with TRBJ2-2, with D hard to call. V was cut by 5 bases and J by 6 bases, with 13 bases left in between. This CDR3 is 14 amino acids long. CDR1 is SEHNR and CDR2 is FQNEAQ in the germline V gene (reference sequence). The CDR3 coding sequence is TGTGCCAGCAGCCCCCTGGCCGCGGCCGGGGAGCTGTTTTTT. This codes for CASSPLAAAGELFF.